This TCR beta chain was retrieved from a study of shared clonotypes between healthy human individuals. Whole-study findings and limits: The represented genetic and exposure-history diversity was limited by the small number of donors.

Turning to this clone: Its antigen is unidentified.

Libraries were prepared by immunoSEQ multiplex PCR; TCRdb keeps only in-frame clonotypes and omits some of them. The data contain 730,000 or so clones, about two thirds of them seen just once; the ten biggest clones take up under 2%. The CDR3 is 16 residues long. CDR1 LNHDA and CDR2 SQIVND come from the germline V gene (reference sequence). V lost 7 bases, J lost 1 base, and 5 bases stayed unmatched. The CD4+ fraction was divided into a CD45RA+ naive subset and a CD45RA-negative memory subset. The source is a woman in her twenties or thirties in good health. Sequencing used memory CD4+ T cells sorted from blood. Stated subset: CD45RA-negative fraction. The chain employs TRBV19 and TRBJ2-2; TRBD2 agrees at 11 bases. CDR3 residues: CASIRTSGQNTGELFF. In DNA, the CDR3 is TGTGCCAGTATCCGGACTAGCGGGCAGAACACCGGGGAGCTGTTTTTT.